The entry below gives a single TCR beta chain sequence along with its context. What it recognizes is unknown. The PCR was carried out with 60 Vbeta primers and 13 Jbeta primers. Only in-frame clones appear in the TCRdb table, and some are missing; sequencing was by immunoSEQ multiplex PCR. The data show around 140,000 clones, about three quarters seen once. The data were obtained in a study of cytomegalovirus exposure and HLA in healthy donors. CDR1 SGHKS and CDR2 YYEKEE come from the germline V gene (reference sequence). V lost 3 bases to trimming and J lost 6 bases; unmatched junction nucleotides: 15. This CDR3 has 17 amino acids. Points from the study as a whole: Cytomegalovirus status was reportedly diagnosed by the classifier with high sensitivity and specificity. Later on, an analysis showed TCR association rates differing by HLA locus, with DRB1 the most and HLA-C the fewest. Donors belonging to an Asian-associated ancestry cluster reportedly showed fewer N-insertions in productive TCRs than the 666-donor mean, according to what a later analysis found.

Donors had nominal health at sampling but likely had unrecorded immune exposures. The sample taken for sequencing was PBMCs. V and J are TRBV5-5 and TRBJ1-2, with 9 bases aligning to TRBD1. The origin of this receptor is a woman younger than 35 in good health and CMV-seronegative. CDR3 nucleotides: TGTGCCAGCAGCTGGAGGGGGGACAGGGCCCTATCAGATGGCTACACCTTC. It translates to CASSWRGDRALSDGYTF. Looking up the rest from reference TRBV5-5 and TRBJ1-2 gives the full variable domain: DAGVTQSPTHLIKTRGQQVTLRCSPISGHKSVSWYQQVLGQGPQFIFQYYEKEERGRGNFPDRFSARQFPNYSSELNVNALLLGDSALYLCASSWRGDRALSDGYTFGSGTRLTVV.